The present T cell receptor (beta chain) was sequenced within a study of cytomegalovirus exposure and HLA in healthy donors. Study-level points and caveats: Indistinguishable V segments, including TRBV6-2 and TRBV6-3, were excluded.

The germline gives CDR1 SGHTA, CDR2 FQGNSA. The CDR3 consists of 14 residues. V was shortened by 1 base and J by 1 base, with 8 bases between the two germline ends. The PCR had 60 Vbeta and 13 Jbeta primers. Some clones are missing from TCRdb's copy, which holds only in-frame ones; the method was immunoSEQ multiplex PCR. The table has 190,000 or so clones, around 79% seen once. As concerns this clone: Its antigen is still unknown. Other DNA variants within this sample encode the same CDR3.

The chain links TRBV7-2 to TRBJ2-7; maybe TRBD1 (6 bases). This TCR derives from a girl aged 10 to 17 in good health and CMV-seropositive. The sequencing sample was made of PBMCs. The CDR3 spells CASSLVQGSYEQYF. The DNA for the CDR3 is TGTGCCAGCAGCTTAGTACAGGGATCCTACGAGCAGTACTTC.